Listed below are T cell receptor beta chains from one sample, sequenced in a study of blood T cell repertoires in COVID-19. The repertoire was sequenced with immunoSEQ multiplex PCR; TCRdb's copy has only in-frame clones and lacks some. The sample gives some 110,000 clones, 85% to 90% of which show up once; around 3% is in the top ten. The sequenced material came from peripheral blood. Source of these receptors: a woman of 80 years or more with COVID-19, enrolled during active disease. The CDR3 runs from the conserved cysteine through the conserved F or W. The order of the fields is J gene, V gene, D gene, clone size, CDR3 protein, CDR3 DNA. D genes are given only for firm matches. Expanded clones get a size class; other rows say once, few or many, or leave the size out.

J: TRBJ1-4; V: TRBV9; D: TRBD1; size: -; CDR3: CASSVDRGTGYEKLFF; DNA: TGTGCCAGCAGCGTAGACAGGGGGACCGGATACGAAAAACTGTTTTTT
J: TRBJ2-1; V: TRBV20-1; D: -; size: -; CDR3: CSAKQYNEQFF; DNA: TGCAGTGCTAAACAGTACAATGAGCAGTTCTTC
J: TRBJ1-5; V: TRBV19; D: TRBD1; size: few; CDR3: CASSINPRQGGNQPQHF; DNA: TGTGCCAGTAGTATAAATCCCCGACAGGGTGGCAATCAGCCCCAGCATTTT
J: TRBJ2-7; V: TRBV7-2; D: -; size: -; CDR3: CASSLDRVGEQYF; DNA: TGTGCCAGCAGCTTGGACAGAGTCGGGGAGCAGTACTTC
J: TRBJ1-1; V: TRBV28; D: -; size: -; CDR3: CASSPLQGFAEAFF; DNA: TGTGCCAGCAGTCCTTTACAGGGCTTCGCTGAAGCTTTCTTT
J: TRBJ1-2; V: TRBV28; D: -; size: few; CDR3: CASIKAGYDYGYTF; DNA: TGTGCCAGCATAAAAGCAGGGTACGACTATGGCTACACCTTC
J: TRBJ2-7; V: TRBV4-2; D: -; size: -; CDR3: CASSQDIRETYEQYF; DNA: TGTGCCAGCAGCCAAGATATCAGGGAAACCTACGAGCAGTACTTC
J: TRBJ1-3; V: TRBV9; D: -; size: -; CDR3: CASTRLSSGNTIYF; DNA: TGTGCCAGCACCCGGTTATCTTCTGGAAACACCATATATTTT
J: TRBJ2-1; V: TRBV4-1; D: -; size: -; CDR3: CASSPLGLAYNEQFF; DNA: TGCGCCAGCAGCCCCTTGGGACTTGCATACAATGAGCAGTTCTTC
J: TRBJ1-1; V: TRBV3-1/TRBV3-2; D: TRBD1; size: few; CDR3: CASSQGGTGNTEAFF; DNA: TGTGCCAGCAGCCAAGGGGGGACAGGGAACACTGAAGCTTTCTTT
J: TRBJ2-7; V: TRBV6-6; D: TRBD1; size: -; CDR3: CASRNNRGSYEQYF; DNA: TGTGCCAGCAGGAACAACAGGGGTTCCTACGAGCAGTACTTC
J: TRBJ1-2; V: TRBV29-1; D: -; size: -; CDR3: CSVVKGPNYGYTF; DNA: TGCAGCGTTGTTAAGGGGCCTAACTATGGCTACACCTTC
J: TRBJ2-7; V: TRBV7-2; D: TRBD2; size: -; CDR3: CASLAGPASDYF; DNA: TGTGCCAGCCTAGCGGGGCCCGCTTCCGACTACTTC
J: TRBJ2-2; V: TRBV2; D: TRBD1; size: -; CDR3: CASSYRGTGELFF; DNA: TGTGCCAGCAGTTACAGGGGGACCGGGGAGCTGTTTTTT
J: TRBJ2-1; V: TRBV4-1; D: TRBD2; size: -; CDR3: CASSQASGRSEQFF; DNA: TGCGCCAGCAGCCAGGCTAGCGGGAGGTCTGAGCAGTTCTTC
J: TRBJ2-7; V: TRBV5-1; D: -; size: once; CDR3: CASSLGSGKAYEQYF; DNA: TGCGCCAGCAGCTTGGGTTCAGGGAAGGCCTACGAGCAGTACTTC
J: TRBJ2-2; V: TRBV7-2; D: -; size: -; CDR3: CASSLSTGELFF; DNA: TGTGCCAGCAGCCTCAGTACCGGGGAGCTGTTTTTT
J: TRBJ1-6; V: TRBV9; D: -; size: -; CDR3: CASSGTGRNSPLHF; DNA: TGTGCCAGCAGCGGAACAGGGCGGAATTCACCCCTCCACTTT